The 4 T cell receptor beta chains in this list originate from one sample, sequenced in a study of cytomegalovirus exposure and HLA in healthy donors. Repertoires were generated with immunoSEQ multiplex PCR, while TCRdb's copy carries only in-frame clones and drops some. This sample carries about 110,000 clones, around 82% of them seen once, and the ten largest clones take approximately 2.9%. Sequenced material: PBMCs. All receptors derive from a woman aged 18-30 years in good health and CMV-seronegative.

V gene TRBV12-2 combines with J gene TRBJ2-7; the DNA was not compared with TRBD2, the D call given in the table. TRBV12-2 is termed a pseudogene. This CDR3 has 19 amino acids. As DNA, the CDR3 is TGTGCAAGTCGCTTAGCCATAAAAGCGGGGGGGCTCCCCAGCTACGAGCAGTACTTC. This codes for CASRLAIKAGGLPSYEQYF.

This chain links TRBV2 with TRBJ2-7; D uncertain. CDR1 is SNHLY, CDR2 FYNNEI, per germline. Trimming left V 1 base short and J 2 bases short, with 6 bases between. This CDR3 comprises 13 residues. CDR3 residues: CASSEGRPYEQYF. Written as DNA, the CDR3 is TGTGCCAGCAGTGAAGGCAGGCCCTACGAGCAGTACTTC.

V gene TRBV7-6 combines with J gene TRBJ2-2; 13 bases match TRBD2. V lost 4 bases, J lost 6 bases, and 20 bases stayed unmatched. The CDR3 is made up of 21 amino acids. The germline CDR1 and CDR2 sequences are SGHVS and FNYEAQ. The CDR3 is CASSSTRLFTSGGAGAGELFF. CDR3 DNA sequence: TGTGCCAGCAGCTCCACCCGCTTGTTTACTAGCGGGGGGGCCGGGGCCGGGGAGCTGTTTTTT. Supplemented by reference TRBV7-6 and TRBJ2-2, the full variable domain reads GAGVSQSPRYKVTKRGQDVALRCDPISGHVSLYWYRQALGQGPEFLTYFNYEAQQDKSGLPNDRFSAERPEGSISTLTIQRTEQRDSAMYRCASSSTRLFTSGGAGAGELFFGEGSRLTVL.

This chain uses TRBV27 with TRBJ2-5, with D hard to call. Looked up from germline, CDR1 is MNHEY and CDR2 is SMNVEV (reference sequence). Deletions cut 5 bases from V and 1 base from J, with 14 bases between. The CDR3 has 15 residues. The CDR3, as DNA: TGTGCCAGCAGTACCCGAAGAGTTCCCCAAGAGACCCAGTACTTC. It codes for CASSTRRVPQETQYF.